The 7 T cell receptor beta chains in this list originate from one sample, sequenced in a study of T cells in Graves' hyperthyroidism and ophthalmopathy. The TCR beta CDR3 regions underwent amplification using RNA transcripts as the source. The HTBI primer set was used in a first-round RT-PCR of the TCR CDR3. MiXCR, run by TCRdb on the multiplex PCR reads, gives a single entry per CDR3 protein. This table has under 750,000 distinct CDR3 sequences, 18% appearing once. The material sequenced was blood. The receptors stem from a woman between 50 and 59 years old with Graves' hyperthyroidism that later progressed to Graves' ophthalmopathy.

This clonotype has ten or more counts. This CDR3 is CASSSGQGTEAFF. The DNA of the CDR3 is TGTGCCAGCTCATCTGGACAGGGCACTGAAGCTTTCTTT. This chain connects TRBV11-2 to TRBJ1-1; 8 nucleotides agree with TRBD1. CDR3 size: 13 residues. Per the germline V gene, CDR1 is SGHAT and CDR2 is FQNNGV. V was pared by 8 bases and J by 4 bases, with 6 bases of the junction left unmatched.

CDR3: CASSSSRGGNEKLFF. CDR3 DNA sequence: TGTGCCAGCAGCTCATCGCGGGGCGGTAATGAAAAACTGTTTTTT. V gene TRBV7-3 combines with J gene TRBJ1-4, with D possibly TRBD1 on 5 matching bases. V lost 4 bases, J lost 4 bases, and 13 bases lay in between. Per germline, CDR1 SGHTA and CDR2 FQGTGA. This CDR3 contains 15 residues.

The rearrangement links TRBV11-2 to TRBJ2-1; D might be TRBD2 (7 bases). This CDR3 comprises 18 residues. The V gene lost 2 bases and the J gene lost 7 bases, with 24 bases spanning the gap. The germline CDR1 and CDR2 sequences are SGHAT and FQNNGV. CDR3 region: CASSLSPVPGGRLNEQFF. As DNA, the CDR3 is TGTGCCAGCAGCTTATCCCCAGTTCCGGGGGGCCGGTTGAATGAGCAGTTCTTC.

This rearrangement joins TRBV20-1 to TRBJ1-1; D gene uncertain. CDR1 is DFQATT and CDR2 is SNEGSKA in the germline V gene (reference sequence). With 0 bases removed from V and 0 bases from J, the gap between germline ends came to 11 bases. This CDR3 is built from 15 residues. CDR3 DNA: TGCAGTGCTAGAGATTTTCCCGGCGTGAACACTGAAGCTTTCTTT. Its translation: CSARDFPGVNTEAFF.

This clonotype was seen more than once but under ten times. The chain joins TRBV20-1 to TRBJ2-5; TRBD2 matches 7 bases. Germline V gene lookup returns CDR1 DFQATT and CDR2 SNEGSKA (reference sequence). This CDR3 spans 15 amino acids. Trimming at V came to 3 bases and at J to 2 bases, leaving 9 bases not matched to a gene. The CDR3 nucleotides are TGCAGTGCTAGTTATCGCGGGGGACTACAAGAGACCCAGTACTTC. It specifies CSASYRGGLQETQYF.

This chain uses TRBV6-1 with TRBJ2-1, with TRBD2 matching over 16 bases. The length of the CDR3 is 16 residues. From germline, CDR1 is MNHNS and CDR2 SASEGT. V gave up 6 bases and J gave up 7 bases; unmatched junction bases: 6. CDR3 sequence (DNA): TGTGCCAGCAGGGCGGGACTAGCGGGGGGGCAGAATGAGCAGTTCTTC. As protein: CASRAGLAGGQNEQFF.

This clonotype was detected a few times. V usage is TRBV11-2 and J usage is TRBJ1-1, with D tentatively TRBD1 (6 bases). Between the trimmed V and J ends, which lost 1 base and 4 bases, there was a span of 13 bases. The CDR3 totals 15 residues. Germline CDR1 and CDR2: SGHAT and FQNNGV. The CDR3 sequence is CASSLAGGPSTEAFF. CDR3 DNA sequence: TGTGCCAGCAGCTTAGCGGGGGGGCCTAGCACTGAAGCTTTCTTT.